Listed below are T cell receptor beta chains from one sample, sequenced in a study of cytomegalovirus exposure and HLA in healthy donors. Assay used: immunoSEQ multiplex PCR; TCRdb lists only in-frame clones, some missing. The sample carries 150,000 or so clones, roughly 75% recorded once. Material for sequencing was PBMCs. The origin of the receptors is a woman between 50 and 59 years old in good health and CMV-seropositive. Both conserved end residues are part of each CDR3.

j_call: NA
v_call: TRBV5-1
cdr3_aa: CASSPTGGSDEQYF

j_call: TRBJ1-1
v_call: TRBV19
cdr3_aa: CASSARQGATDAFF

j_call: TRBJ1-3
v_call: TRBV19
cdr3_aa: CASSSDRSSGNTIYF

j_call: TRBJ1-4
v_call: TRBV6-1
cdr3_aa: CASSGHTTNEKLFF

j_call: TRBJ2-1
v_call: TRBV7-9
cdr3_aa: CSSLAEGTAHNEQFF

j_call: TRBJ2-5
v_call: TRBV6-1
cdr3_aa: CASSEAPSPPGETQYF

j_call: TRBJ2-3
v_call: TRBV30
cdr3_aa: CGGGTDTQYF

j_call: TRBJ2-3
v_call: TRBV15
cdr3_aa: CATSHWDRGDTQYF

j_call: TRBJ2-7
v_call: TRBV30
cdr3_aa: CAWTEGAAYEQYF

j_call: TRBJ1-6
v_call: TRBV5-4
cdr3_aa: CASSLEGTGRFTPLHF

j_call: TRBJ1-2
v_call: TRBV2
cdr3_aa: CASSDNSYGYTF

j_call: TRBJ1-5
v_call: TRBV25-1
cdr3_aa: CASQEGGQGAGQPQHF

j_call: TRBJ2-7
v_call: TRBV6-6
cdr3_aa: CASSPDRPYEQYF

j_call: TRBJ2-5
v_call: TRBV27
cdr3_aa: CASSRRASGQETQYF

j_call: TRBJ1-1
v_call: TRBV7-9
cdr3_aa: CASSLARSPLRWNTEAFF

j_call: TRBJ2-7
v_call: TRBV19
cdr3_aa: CASSPRRSQGREQYF

j_call: TRBJ1-3
v_call: TRBV5-5
cdr3_aa: CASSLEIPRTGPGNTIYF

j_call: TRBJ2-5
v_call: TRBV7-9
cdr3_aa: CSSIIAGRERRDQYF

j_call: TRBJ1-4
v_call: TRBV15
cdr3_aa: CATSTWGGGEKLFF

j_call: TRBJ2-7
v_call: TRBV27
cdr3_aa: CASSFGAFYEQYF

j_call: TRBJ1-2
v_call: TRBV28
cdr3_aa: CASSVPGQIYGYTF

j_call: TRBJ1-1
v_call: TRBV6-5
cdr3_aa: CATTGGNTEAFF

j_call: TRBJ1-2
v_call: TRBV6-6
cdr3_aa: CASRTTGGSYGYTF

j_call: TRBJ2-3
v_call: TRBV5-4
cdr3_aa: CASSLAHGWTDTQYF

j_call: TRBJ2-2
v_call: TRBV6-1
cdr3_aa: CASSEEGRRGELFF

j_call: TRBJ2-7
v_call: TRBV7-6
cdr3_aa: CASSLDRPGGKDYEQYF

j_call: TRBJ2-7
v_call: TRBV9
cdr3_aa: CASSAGQQVYEQYF

j_call: TRBJ1-6
v_call: TRBV4-2
cdr3_aa: CASSQDPQGDNSPLHF

j_call: TRBJ1-4
v_call: TRBV6-5
cdr3_aa: CASSFQPRNEKLFF

j_call: TRBJ1-1
v_call: TRBV7-9
cdr3_aa: CASSLTGNTEAFF

j_call: TRBJ1-1
v_call: TRBV6-1
cdr3_aa: CASRRTTNTEAFF

j_call: TRBJ2-5
v_call: TRBV9
cdr3_aa: CASSAGGAGGVKVKTQYF

j_call: TRBJ2-7
v_call: TRBV27
cdr3_aa: CASTQRLDRGGTYEQYF

j_call: TRBJ1-2
v_call: TRBV18
cdr3_aa: CASSGTGTYGYTF

j_call: TRBJ2-1
v_call: TRBV10-3
cdr3_aa: CAIRDGTTNEQFF

j_call: TRBJ2-7
v_call: TRBV11-2
cdr3_aa: CASSLYREIDEQYF

j_call: TRBJ2-1
v_call: TRBV7-8
cdr3_aa: CASSLEGQGQFF

j_call: TRBJ1-1
v_call: TRBV29-1
cdr3_aa: CSANRQGLGTEAFF

j_call: TRBJ2-7
v_call: TRBV6-5
cdr3_aa: CASSPRRSSYEQYF

j_call: TRBJ2-1
v_call: TRBV7-6
cdr3_aa: CASSLWEGKSYNEQFF

j_call: TRBJ2-1
v_call: TRBV18
cdr3_aa: CASSPETGDYNEQFF

j_call: TRBJ2-5
v_call: TRBV25-1
cdr3_aa: CASSEGAQETQYF

j_call: TRBJ2-2
v_call: TRBV19
cdr3_aa: CASIAARAGAGELFF

j_call: TRBJ1-5
v_call: TRBV6-5
cdr3_aa: CASSYRGNQPQHF

j_call: TRBJ1-1
v_call: TRBV27
cdr3_aa: CASSALGLQAGEAFF

j_call: TRBJ1-1
v_call: TRBV29-1
cdr3_aa: CSVDPTASRAFF

j_call: TRBJ2-7
v_call: TRBV20-1
cdr3_aa: CSASHLQQYF

j_call: TRBJ2-3
v_call: TRBV5-1
cdr3_aa: CASSVGVGTDTQYF

j_call: TRBJ1-5
v_call: TRBV28
cdr3_aa: CASRPTGISNQPQHF

j_call: TRBJ2-6
v_call: TRBV28
cdr3_aa: CASSPGGGQPGANVLTF

j_call: TRBJ1-5
v_call: TRBV28
cdr3_aa: CASSLGGSGQPQHF

j_call: TRBJ1-2
v_call: TRBV19
cdr3_aa: CASGQFHYGYTF

j_call: TRBJ2-7
v_call: TRBV7-9
cdr3_aa: CASSPWTSGYEQYF

j_call: TRBJ1-2
v_call: TRBV9
cdr3_aa: CASSGTDWDRYTF

j_call: TRBJ1-5
v_call: TRBV7-9
cdr3_aa: CASSLVGTGGSNQPQHF

j_call: TRBJ2-1
v_call: TRBV6-5
cdr3_aa: CASSLSVSYNEQFF

j_call: TRBJ1-5
v_call: TRBV7-2
cdr3_aa: CASSPAGQPQHF

j_call: TRBJ2-5
v_call: TRBV9
cdr3_aa: CASSVSGGNQETQYF